The 16 T cell receptor beta chains listed next were all sequenced from one sample in a study of cytomegalovirus exposure and HLA in healthy donors. TCRdb's table, derived via immunoSEQ multiplex PCR, lists solely in-frame clones and lacks some. The sample records approximately 140,000 clones, around 85% being singletons. Specimen: PBMCs. Receptors originate from a man younger than 30 in good health and CMV-seronegative.

The chain couples TRBV19 to TRBJ1-3; D is unclear. V lost 9 bases, J lost 0 bases, and 12 bases lay in between. Germline V CDR1 and CDR2: LNHDA, SQIVND (reference sequence). The CDR3 is 14 residues long. The CDR3 DNA reads as TGTGCCAGCGTCCAGGTTTTCTCTGGAAACACCATATATTTT. Translating it yields CASVQVFSGNTIYF.

The CDR3 here is CASSWPRTSGRSDDEQFF. CDR3 bases: TGTGCCAGCAGCTGGCCCAGGACTAGCGGGAGGTCCGACGATGAGCAGTTCTTC. The rearrangement joins TRBV7-9 to TRBJ2-1; TRBD2 matches 14 bases. The CDR3 runs 18 residues. In germline, CDR1 is SEHNR, CDR2 FQNEAQ (reference sequence). V was clipped by 4 bases and J by 8 bases; unmatched bases: 13.

The chain combines TRBV25-1 with TRBJ1-1; D might be TRBD1 (6 bases). The V gene's germline CDR1 is MGHDK and CDR2 SYGVNS. There are 13 residues in the CDR3. V was pared by 5 bases and J by 4 bases, with 11 bases between. CDR3 protein: CASSITGFTEAFF. CDR3 DNA: TGTGCCAGCAGTATTACAGGGTTCACTGAAGCTTTCTTT.

The chain joins TRBV11-2 to TRBJ2-2; D possibly corresponds to TRBD1 (6 bases). This CDR3 has 13 amino acids. CDR1 and CDR2 (germline): SGHAT, FQNNGV. Trimming removed 5 bases at V and 5 bases at J, with 9 bases between. The CDR3 coding sequence is TGTGCCAGCAGCGCTACAGGGACCGGGGAGCTGTTTTTT. Translated, it gives CASSATGTGELFF.

The V and J genes are TRBV4-3 and TRBJ2-1, with 8 bases lining up with TRBD2. The CDR3 has 14 amino acids. Germline CDR1 LGHNA, CDR2 YSLEER. With 6 bases clipped from V and 8 bases from J, the junction kept 9 bases outside the gene matches. CDR3 nucleotide sequence: TGCGCCAGCAGTCGGGAGGGCCGTCGGGATGAGCAGTTCTTC. This gives the protein CASSREGRRDEQFF.

The chain joins TRBV6-1 to TRBJ1-1; D possibly corresponds to TRBD1 (6 bases). The CDR3 runs 12 residues. Germline loops: CDR1 MNHNS, CDR2 SASEGT. V dropped 2 bases and J dropped 8 bases, with 9 bases sitting between them. Here the CDR3 reads CASSELQGEAFF. As DNA, the CDR3 is TGTGCCAGCAGTGAACTACAGGGAGAAGCTTTCTTT.

The chain is built from TRBV7-9 and TRBJ2-1; D is possibly TRBD1 (5 bases). Germline CDR1 SEHNR, CDR2 FQNEAQ (reference sequence). V lost 0 bases and J 7 bases, leaving 10 bases between the germline ends. The CDR3 has 14 residues. The CDR3 coding sequence is TGTGCCAGCAGCTTAGCAGGGGTTGTAAATGAGCAGTTCTTC. It encodes CASSLAGVVNEQFF.

Here the CDR3 reads CASSLGQGYETQYF. The CDR3 region has the DNA TGCGCCAGCAGCTTGGGACAGGGTTATGAGACCCAGTACTTC. V and J are TRBV5-1 and TRBJ2-5; TRBD1 matches 7 bases. This CDR3 spans 14 amino acids. Trimming cost V 0 bases and J 5 bases; bases outside gene matches: 4. Germline V gives CDR1 SGHRS, CDR2 YFSETQ.

The chain employs TRBV29-1 and TRBJ2-1; TRBD2 matches at 7 bases. CDR3 length: 14 residues. The V gene end was trimmed by 3 bases and the J gene end by 8 bases; junction bases not matched to a gene: 10. Germline V gives CDR1 SQVTM, CDR2 ANQGSEA. Here the CDR3 reads CSVEDPLAADEQFF. CDR3 sequence (DNA): TGCAGCGTTGAGGACCCCCTAGCGGCAGATGAGCAGTTCTTC.

The rearrangement uses TRBV27 and TRBJ2-1, with 11 bases identical to TRBD2. Germline-derived CDR1 and CDR2 are MNHEY and SMNVEV (reference sequence). The CDR3 totals 15 residues. V gave up 8 bases and J gave up 6 bases; unmatched junction bases: 9. The CDR3 nucleotides read TGTGCCAGCCGACTTACTAGCGGGGGCCCCAATGAGCAGTTCTTC. The encoded protein is CASRLTSGGPNEQFF.

This chain links TRBV28 with TRBJ1-2, with unresolved D. In germline, CDR1 is MDHEN, CDR2 SYDVKM. Trimming stripped 1 base from V and 8 bases from J, with 20 bases between. The CDR3 has 16 residues. The CDR3 sequence is CASSLFGTKKPRGYTF. In nucleotides, the CDR3 is TGTGCCAGCAGTTTATTTGGAACGAAGAAACCTAGAGGCTACACCTTC.

This chain uses TRBV28 with TRBJ1-3; 7 nucleotides line up with TRBD1. Germline-derived CDR1 and CDR2 are MDHEN and SYDVKM. J was trimmed by 7 bases and V by 1 base; bases with no gene match: 7. The CDR3 covers 15 residues. The CDR3 DNA reads as TGTGCCAGCAGTTTATATGCGGCAGGGGGGAACACCATATATTTT. This gives the protein CASSLYAAGGNTIYF.

The chain is built from TRBV15 and TRBJ2-6; TRBD2 might be the D (6 bases). V was cut by 0 bases and J by 0 bases, with 12 bases left in between. Germline assignment: CDR1 LNHNV and CDR2 YYDKDF (reference sequence). This CDR3 is built from 18 residues. CDR3 DNA: TGTGCCACCAGCAGAGAGCTCCACGGGGGCTCTGGGGCCAACGTCCTGACTTTC. This gives the protein CATSRELHGGSGANVLTF.

The genes are TRBV2 and TRBJ2-7, with D possibly TRBD1 on 6 matching bases. Germline CDR1 reads SNHLY; CDR2 reads FYNNEI. The CDR3 totals 13 residues. Trimming took off 3 bases at V and 1 base at J, with 7 bases between the two ends. Here the CDR3 reads CASSDGQSYEQYF. CDR3 DNA sequence: TGTGCCAGCAGTGATGGACAGTCCTACGAGCAGTACTTC.

The rearrangement links TRBV27 to TRBJ2-7; 8 positions agree with TRBD2. The junction had 9 bases not matched to a gene; V was cut back by 11 bases and J by 9 bases. The CDR3 is 11 amino acids. CDR1 is MNHEY and CDR2 is SMNVEV in the germline V gene (reference sequence). This chain's CDR3 is CASLGSGGQYF. The CDR3 region has the DNA TGTGCCTCCCTAGGGAGCGGGGGGCAGTACTTC.

The chain carries TRBV18 and TRBJ2-6; D perhaps matches TRBD1 (5 bases). V shed 3 bases and J shed 2 bases, with 11 bases lying between them. The length of the CDR3 is 16 residues. Per the germline V gene, CDR1 is KGHSH and CDR2 is LQKENI. CDR3 sequence reads: CASSPVGPPGANVLTF. DNA of the CDR3: TGTGCCAGCTCACCGGTGGGGCCTCCTGGGGCCAACGTCCTGACTTTC. Full variable domain (remainder filled in from reference TRBV18 and TRBJ2-6): NAGVMQNPRHLVRRRGQEARLRCSPMKGHSHVYWYRQLPEEGLKFMVYLQKENIIDESGMPKERFSAEFPKEGPSILRIQQVVRGDSAAYFCASSPVGPPGANVLTFGAGSRLTVL.